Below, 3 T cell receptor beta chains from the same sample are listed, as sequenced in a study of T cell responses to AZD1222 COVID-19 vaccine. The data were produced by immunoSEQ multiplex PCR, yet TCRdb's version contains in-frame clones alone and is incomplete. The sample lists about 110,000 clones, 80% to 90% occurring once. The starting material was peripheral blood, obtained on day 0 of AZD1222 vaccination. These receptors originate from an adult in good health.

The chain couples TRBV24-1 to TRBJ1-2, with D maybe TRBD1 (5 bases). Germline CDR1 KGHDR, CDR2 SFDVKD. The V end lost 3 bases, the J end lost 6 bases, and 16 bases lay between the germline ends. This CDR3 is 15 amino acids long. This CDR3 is CATSDPLKGRNGYTF. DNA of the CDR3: TGTGCCACCAGTGATCCCCTTAAGGGGCGGAATGGCTACACCTTC.

The chain's CDR3 is CASSVAGTSGTYTQYF. The CDR3 DNA reads TGTGCCAGCAGCGTAGCTGGGACTAGCGGCACTTATACGCAGTATTTT. The chain uses TRBV9 and TRBJ2-3; 11 nucleotides align to TRBD2. CDR3 size: 16 residues. Germline CDR1 and CDR2: SGDLS and YYNGEE. The V and J ends lost 0 bases and 7 bases, in that order; junction bases with no gene match: 7.

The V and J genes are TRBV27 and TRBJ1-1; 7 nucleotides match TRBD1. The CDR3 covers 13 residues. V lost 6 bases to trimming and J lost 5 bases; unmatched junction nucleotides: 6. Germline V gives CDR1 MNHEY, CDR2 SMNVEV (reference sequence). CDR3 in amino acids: CASSRQGWTEAFF. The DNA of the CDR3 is TGTGCCAGCAGCAGACAGGGTTGGACTGAAGCTTTCTTT.